What follows are 14 T cell receptor beta chains derived from one specimen sequenced in a study of shared clonotypes between healthy human individuals. As defined, naive CD8 cells were CD45RO-negative and positively selected for CCR7, with terminally differentiated effector memory CD45RA+ cells excluded. Clones were sequenced by immunoSEQ multiplex PCR, and TCRdb holds only the in-frame ones, with some missing. The sample has about 2.1 million clones; around 93% are singletons. The sequenced sample consisted of naive CD8+ T cells from PBMCs. These receptors all stem from a man between 18 and 35 years old in good health. Some clones in this sample may be carry-over from other donors' samples.

This chain joins TRBV29-1 and TRBJ2-7; 7 bases line up with TRBD1. The CDR3 contains 12 residues. The J segment lost 0 bases and the V segment lost 7 bases, leaving 3 bases of the junction unmatched. The germline V gene has CDR1 SQVTM and CDR2 ANQGSEA. The CDR3 sequence: CSGTGDSYEQYF. The CDR3 DNA sequence: TGCAGCGGTACAGGGGACTCCTACGAGCAGTACTTC.

As concerns this clone: In the same sample, other DNA sequences code for this CDR3. The rearrangement links TRBV28 to TRBJ1-5, with D possibly being TRBD1 (6 bases). Germline loops: CDR1 MDHEN, CDR2 SYDVKM. V was shortened by 1 base and J by 4 bases, with 8 bases between the two germline ends. The CDR3 has 14 amino acids. DNA of the CDR3: TGTGCCAGCAGTTTATTCAGGGGTAATCAGCCCCAGCATTTT. Residues: CASSLFRGNQPQHF. Based on the CDR3 plus reference TRBV28 and TRBJ1-5, the full variable domain is DVKVTQSSRYLVKRTGEKVFLECVQDMDHENMFWYRQDPGLGLRLIYFSYDVKMKEKGDIPEGYSVSREKKERFSLILESASTNQTSMYLCASSLFRGNQPQHFGDGTRLSIL.

The CDR3 region is CASRGLRETGELFF. In nucleotides, the CDR3 is TGTGCCAGCAGGGGCCTTCGGGAAACCGGGGAGCTGTTTTTT. V and J are TRBV2 and TRBJ2-2; tentatively, D is TRBD2 (5 bases). This CDR3 spans 14 amino acids. Trimming pared 6 bases from V and 5 bases from J, leaving 13 bases between. CDR1 SNHLY and CDR2 FYNNEI come from the germline V gene.

The chain has TRBV5-1 and TRBJ1-1; 10 bases are a match to TRBD1. The germline V gene encodes CDR1 SGHRS and CDR2 YFSETQ. Losses at the gene ends were 0 bases for V and 0 bases for J; bases not matched to a gene: 2. This CDR3 comprises 16 residues. This chain's CDR3 is CASSLGDRGMNTEAFF. The CDR3 DNA is TGCGCCAGCAGCTTGGGGGACAGGGGTATGAACACTGAAGCTTTCTTT. Drawing the rest from reference TRBV5-1 and TRBJ1-1, the complete variable domain is KAGVTQTPRYLIKTRGQQVTLSCSPISGHRSVSWYQQTPGQGLQFLFEYFSETQRNKGNFPGRFSGRQFSNSRSEMNVSTLELGDSALYLCASSLGDRGMNTEAFFGQGTRLTVV.

The chain links TRBV6-5 to TRBJ2-1, with TRBD2 identical over 10 bases. Germline V lookup: CDR1 MNHEY, CDR2 SVGAGI. V shed 2 bases, J shed 8 bases, and the junction held 9 bases outside the gene matches. The CDR3 is 16 amino acids. Here the CDR3 reads CASSYSPSGRIDEQFF. The CDR3 nucleotides read TGTGCCAGCAGTTACAGTCCTAGCGGGAGAATCGATGAGCAGTTCTTC.

The chain links TRBV19 to TRBJ2-7, with TRBD1 identical over 8 bases. Trimming cost V 5 bases and J 1 base; bases outside gene matches: 10. Germline V gene lookup returns CDR1 LNHDA and CDR2 SQIVND (reference sequence). The CDR3 consists of 16 residues. The CDR3 DNA is TGTGCCAGTAGTGTCAGGGGACAGGAATTTTCCTACGAGCAGTACTTC. It encodes CASSVRGQEFSYEQYF.

The chain uses TRBV9 and TRBJ2-2; possibly TRBD2 for D (6 bases). CDR3 length: 15 residues. The germline V and J ends were trimmed by 0 bases and 6 bases, with 12 bases remaining between them. Per germline, CDR1 SGDLS and CDR2 YYNGEE. The CDR3 spells CASSVGVREPGELFF. CDR3 nucleotide sequence: TGTGCCAGCAGCGTAGGGGTTCGGGAGCCCGGGGAGCTGTTTTTT.

The V and J genes are TRBV7-8 and TRBJ2-7; 8 nucleotides line up with TRBD1. CDR3 size: 16 residues. Trimming took 5 bases from V and 5 from J; bases not matched to a gene: 14. The V gene's germline CDR1 is SGHVS and CDR2 FQNEAQ. The CDR3 DNA follows: TGTGCCAGCAGCGCCGAATCCAGGACAGGGTTCCACGAGCAGTACTTC. It encodes CASSAESRTGFHEQYF.

The chain joins TRBV19 to TRBJ1-5, with a tentative D call TRBD1 (5 bases). The CDR3 spans 15 residues. V was clipped by 6 bases and J by 3 bases, with 15 bases between them. Germline CDR1 LNHDA, CDR2 SQIVND (reference sequence). The CDR3 bases are TGTGCCAGTAGGCATTCGGACACGGCCAATCAGCCCCAGCATTTT. This sequence encodes CASRHSDTANQPQHF.

CDR3: CASSVQEGTGELFF. The DNA for the CDR3 is TGTGCCAGCAGTGTACAGGAGGGCACCGGGGAGCTGTTTTTT. The chain carries TRBV2 and TRBJ2-2; D may be TRBD2 (6 bases). Germline V lookup: CDR1 SNHLY, CDR2 FYNNEI. V dropped 4 bases and J dropped 4 bases, with 10 bases sitting between them. CDR3 length: 14 residues.

J is TRBJ1-5 and V is TRBV6-1; D is unclear. V was shortened by 4 bases and J by 0 bases, with 13 bases between the two germline ends. CDR3 length equals 16 residues. CDR1 MNHNS and CDR2 SASEGT come from the germline V gene. The CDR3: CASSASLPYSNQPQHF. The CDR3 region has the DNA TGTGCCAGCAGTGCTAGTTTGCCCTATAGCAATCAGCCCCAGCATTTT.

The chain links TRBV23-1 to TRBJ2-6; D is unclear. TRBV23-1 is noted as an ORF with a role that remains uncertain. This CDR3 spans 18 amino acids. The ends were cut back, 5 bases at V and 5 bases at J, with 22 bases in the middle. The CDR3 reads CASSGGSTQQSRANVLTF. DNA for the CDR3: TGCGCCAGCAGTGGTGGCAGTACGCAACAAAGTCGGGCCAACGTCCTGACTTTC.

The V gene is TRBV7-9, the J gene TRBJ1-2, with 7 bases lining up with TRBD1. The trim removed 7 bases at V and 6 bases at J, leaving 14 bases unmatched. This CDR3 region has 15 residues. Germline CDR1 SEHNR, CDR2 FQNEAQ (reference sequence). The CDR3 reads CASTVGGFGTDGYTF. The CDR3 nucleotides read TGTGCCAGCACCGTCGGGGGGTTCGGGACAGATGGCTACACCTTC.

The J gene is TRBJ2-1, the V gene TRBV28; the D gene is possibly TRBD2 (5 bases). The CDR3 sequence is 13 residues long. The germline gives CDR1 MDHEN, CDR2 SYDVKM. Trimming took off 2 bases at V and 8 bases at J, with 10 bases between the two ends. The CDR3, as DNA: TGTGCCAGCAGTTTACTAGCTCTGGATGAGCAGTTCTTC. Its protein is CASSLLALDEQFF.